This TCR beta chain was documented in a study of cytomegalovirus exposure and HLA in healthy donors. Study-level information: Out of roughly 170 million T cells, an earlier analysis found 117 million unique TCR beta sequences in total. Regarding the study as a whole: Being productive about 90% or about 30% of the time was typical of most TCR beta V segments in an earlier analysis. Some V segments (TRBV6-2 and TRBV6-3 among them) were excluded as indistinguishable.

Germline trimming cut 5 bases from V and 6 bases from J; bases unmatched to any gene: 5. Germline CDR1 MDHEN, CDR2 SYDVKM. The CDR3 has 14 amino acids. The PCR contained 60 Vbeta and 13 Jbeta primers. TCRdb's table, derived via immunoSEQ multiplex PCR, lists solely in-frame clones and lacks some. This sample has some 52,000 clones, with over 70% found just once. A remark on this clone: Antigen specificity is unknown.

Material for sequencing was PBMCs. The clonotype comes from a man aged 18-30 years in good health and CMV-seronegative. The chain combines TRBV28 with TRBJ1-5, with TRBD1 matching over 9 bases. The CDR3 is CASSPGTGSQPQHF. In nucleotides, the CDR3 is TGTGCCAGCAGTCCCGGGACAGGGAGTCAGCCCCAGCATTTT.